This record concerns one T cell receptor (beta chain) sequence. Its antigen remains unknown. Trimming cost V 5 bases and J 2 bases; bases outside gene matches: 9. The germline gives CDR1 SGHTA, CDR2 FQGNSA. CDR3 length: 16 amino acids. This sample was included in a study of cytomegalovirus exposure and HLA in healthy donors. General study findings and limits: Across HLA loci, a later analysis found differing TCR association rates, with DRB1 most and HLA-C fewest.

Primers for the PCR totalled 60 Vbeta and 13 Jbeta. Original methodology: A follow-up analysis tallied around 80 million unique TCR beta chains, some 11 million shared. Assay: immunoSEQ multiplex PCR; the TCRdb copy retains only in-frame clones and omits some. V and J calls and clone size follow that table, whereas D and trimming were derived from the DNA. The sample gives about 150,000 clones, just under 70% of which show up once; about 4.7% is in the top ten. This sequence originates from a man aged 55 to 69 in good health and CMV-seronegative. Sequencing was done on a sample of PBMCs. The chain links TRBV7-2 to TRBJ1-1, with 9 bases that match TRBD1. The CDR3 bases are TGTGCCAGCAGCCCACGACAGGGGGACCATAACACTGAAGCTTTCTTT. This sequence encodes CASSPRQGDHNTEAFF. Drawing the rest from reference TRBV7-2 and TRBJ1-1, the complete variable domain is GAGVSQSPSNKVTEKGKDVELRCDPISGHTALYWYRQSLGQGLEFLIYFQGNSAPDKSGLPSDRFSAERTGGSVSTLTIQRTQQEDSAVYLCASSPRQGDHNTEAFFGQGTRLTVV.